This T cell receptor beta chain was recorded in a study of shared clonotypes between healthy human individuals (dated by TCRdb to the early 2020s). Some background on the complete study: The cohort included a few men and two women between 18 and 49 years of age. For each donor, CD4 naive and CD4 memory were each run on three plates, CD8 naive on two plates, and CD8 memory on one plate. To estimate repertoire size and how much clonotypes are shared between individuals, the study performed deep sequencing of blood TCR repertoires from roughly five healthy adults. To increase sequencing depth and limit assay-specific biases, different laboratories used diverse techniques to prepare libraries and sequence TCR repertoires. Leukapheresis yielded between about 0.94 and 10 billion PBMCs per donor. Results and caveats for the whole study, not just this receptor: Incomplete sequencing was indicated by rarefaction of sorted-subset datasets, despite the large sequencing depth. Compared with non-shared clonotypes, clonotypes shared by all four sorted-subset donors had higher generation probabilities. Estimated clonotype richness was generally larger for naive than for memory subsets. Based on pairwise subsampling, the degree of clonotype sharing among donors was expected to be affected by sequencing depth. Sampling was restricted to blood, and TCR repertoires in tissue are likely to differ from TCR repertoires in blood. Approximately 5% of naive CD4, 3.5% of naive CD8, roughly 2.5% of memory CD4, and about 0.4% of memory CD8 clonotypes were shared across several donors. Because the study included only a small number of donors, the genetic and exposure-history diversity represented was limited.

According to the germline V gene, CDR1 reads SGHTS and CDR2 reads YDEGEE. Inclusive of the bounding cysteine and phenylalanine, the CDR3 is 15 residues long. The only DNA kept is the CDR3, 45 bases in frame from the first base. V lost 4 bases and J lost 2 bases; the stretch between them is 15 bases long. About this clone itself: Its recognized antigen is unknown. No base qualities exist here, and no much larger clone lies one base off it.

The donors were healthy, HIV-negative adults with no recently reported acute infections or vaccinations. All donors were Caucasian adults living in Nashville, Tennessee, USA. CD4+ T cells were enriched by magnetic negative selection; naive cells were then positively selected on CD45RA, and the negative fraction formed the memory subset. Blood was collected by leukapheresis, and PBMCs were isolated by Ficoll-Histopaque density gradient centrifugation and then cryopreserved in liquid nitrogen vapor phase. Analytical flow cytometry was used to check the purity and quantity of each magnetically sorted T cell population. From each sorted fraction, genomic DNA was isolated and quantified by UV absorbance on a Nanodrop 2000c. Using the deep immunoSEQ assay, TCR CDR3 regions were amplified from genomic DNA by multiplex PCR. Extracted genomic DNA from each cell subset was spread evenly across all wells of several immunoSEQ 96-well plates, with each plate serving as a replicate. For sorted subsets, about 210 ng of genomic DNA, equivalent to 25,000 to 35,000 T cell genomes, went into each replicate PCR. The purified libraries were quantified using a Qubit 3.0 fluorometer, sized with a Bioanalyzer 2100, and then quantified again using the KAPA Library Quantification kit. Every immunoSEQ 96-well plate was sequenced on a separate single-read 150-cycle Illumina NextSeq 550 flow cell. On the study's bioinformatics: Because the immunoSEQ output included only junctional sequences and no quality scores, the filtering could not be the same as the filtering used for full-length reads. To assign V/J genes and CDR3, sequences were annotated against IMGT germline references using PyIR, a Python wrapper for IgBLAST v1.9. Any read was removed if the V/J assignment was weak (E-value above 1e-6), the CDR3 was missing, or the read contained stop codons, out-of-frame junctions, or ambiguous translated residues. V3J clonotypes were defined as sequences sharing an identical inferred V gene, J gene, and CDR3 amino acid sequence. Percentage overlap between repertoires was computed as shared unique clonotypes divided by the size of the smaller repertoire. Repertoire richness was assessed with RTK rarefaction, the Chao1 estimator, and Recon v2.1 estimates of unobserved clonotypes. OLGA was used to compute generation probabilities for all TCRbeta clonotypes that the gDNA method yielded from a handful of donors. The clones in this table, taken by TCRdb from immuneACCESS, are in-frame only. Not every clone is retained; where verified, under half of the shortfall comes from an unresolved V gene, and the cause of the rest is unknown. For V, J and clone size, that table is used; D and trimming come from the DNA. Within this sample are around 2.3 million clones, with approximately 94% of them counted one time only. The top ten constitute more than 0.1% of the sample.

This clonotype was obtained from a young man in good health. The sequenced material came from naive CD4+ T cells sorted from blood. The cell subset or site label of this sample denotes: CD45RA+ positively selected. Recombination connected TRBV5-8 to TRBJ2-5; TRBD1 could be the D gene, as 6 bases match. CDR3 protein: CASSAGDRSQETQYF. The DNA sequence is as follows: TGTGCCAGCAGCGCTGGCGACAGGTCACAAGAGACCCAGTACTTC.